Below, 23 T cell receptor beta chains from the same sample are listed, as sequenced in a study of blood T cell repertoires in COVID-19 (dated by TCRdb to about 2020). Library creation used the immunoSEQ multiplex PCR assay. The clones in this table, taken by TCRdb from immuneACCESS, are in-frame only. Not every clone is retained; where verified, under half of the shortfall comes from an unresolved V gene, and the cause of the rest is unknown. Present in this sample are around 310,000 clones, 89% of which were seen just once. The biggest ten clones account for about a tenth of the sample. The sample comprised PBMCs or T cells enriched from blood (not recorded which). Receptors originate from a woman in her 30s who had recovered from COVID-19.

The chain couples TRBV5-1 to TRBJ1-1, with 7 bases that match TRBD1. V was pared by 4 bases and J by 1 base, with 7 bases of the junction left unmatched. Germline-derived CDR1 and CDR2 are SGHRS and YFSETQ. This CDR3 spans 15 amino acids. CDR3 residues: CASSLEGAANTEAFF. As DNA, the CDR3 is TGCGCCAGCAGCCTGGAGGGGGCGGCGAACACTGAAGCTTTCTTT.

V gene TRBV11-2 combines with J gene TRBJ2-1, with D possibly being TRBD2 (6 bases). The germline V gene has CDR1 SGHAT and CDR2 FQNNGV. V dropped 0 bases and J dropped 2 bases, with 17 bases sitting between them. This CDR3 region has 18 residues. Here the CDR3 reads CASSLDLSGSVPYNEQFF. The CDR3 bases are TGTGCCAGCAGCTTAGATCTGTCCGGGAGCGTGCCCTACAATGAGCAGTTCTTC. The full variable domain, rest sourced from reference TRBV11-2 and TRBJ2-1, is EAGVAQSPRYKIIEKRQSVAFWCNPISGHATLYWYQQILGQGPKLLIQFQNNGVVDDSQLPKDRFSAERLKGVDSTLKIQPAKLEDSAVYLCASSLDLSGSVPYNEQFFGPGTRLTVL.

The chain links TRBV19 to TRBJ1-1; 7 bases fit TRBD1. Looked up from germline, CDR1 is LNHDA and CDR2 is SQIVND (reference sequence). Losses at the gene ends were 4 bases for V and 9 bases for J; bases not matched to a gene: 5. There are 12 residues in the CDR3. The CDR3, as DNA: TGTGCCAGTAGTACCCACAGGGGCCAAGCTTTCTTT. It is translated as CASSTHRGQAFF.

The rearrangement joins TRBV3-1 (or the pseudogene TRBV3-2) to TRBJ2-5, with a tentative D call TRBD2 (6 bases). The CDR3 runs to 16 residues. CDR1 is LGHDT, CDR2 YNNKEL, per germline (reference sequence). The germline V and J ends were trimmed by 0 bases and 5 bases, with 16 bases remaining between them. The CDR3 region is CASSQEGSRDWETQYF. The CDR3 coding sequence is TGTGCCAGCAGCCAAGAGGGATCCAGGGACTGGGAGACCCAGTACTTC.

In this sample, this clone turned up once. The chain employs TRBV5-4 and TRBJ2-2, with a tentative D call TRBD2 (5 bases). The V gene lost 0 bases and the J gene lost 2 bases, with 8 bases spanning the gap. Germline V CDR1 and CDR2: SGHNT, YYREEE (reference sequence). The CDR3 is 15 amino acids. CDR3 nucleotide sequence: TGTGCCAGCAGCTTGGCCCCGGGAAACACCGGGGAGCTGTTTTTT. Translated: CASSLAPGNTGELFF.

The chain couples TRBV12-3 or TRBV12-4 to TRBJ2-5; perhaps TRBD2 as D (5 bases). V lost 6 bases and J lost 2, with 10 bases in between. The CDR3 is 13 amino acids. CDR3 amino acids: CASSVRGQETQYF. As DNA, the CDR3 is TGTGCCAGCAGCGTCCGGGGACAAGAGACCCAGTACTTC.

The chain is built from TRBV4-1 and TRBJ2-1; 10 nucleotides line up with TRBD2. V gave up 0 bases and J gave up 2 bases; unmatched junction bases: 4. Germline V CDR1 and CDR2: MGHRA, YSYEKL. This CDR3 region has 17 residues. As DNA, the CDR3 is TGCGCCAGCAGCCAAGACGAGACTAGCGGGCCCTACAATGAGCAGTTCTTC. This codes for CASSQDETSGPYNEQFF.

V gene TRBV9 combines with J gene TRBJ1-3; D gene uncertain. The CDR3 is 13 residues long. Germline assignment: CDR1 SGDLS and CDR2 YYNGEE. V was shortened by 4 bases and J by 5 bases, with 10 bases between the two germline ends. The CDR3 sequence is CASSRDGRNTIYF. For the CDR3, the DNA is TGTGCCAGCAGCCGAGACGGGAGAAACACCATATATTTT.

The DNA for the CDR3 is TGTGCTAGTGGCCTGGGACTAGCGGGGGGCAATGAGCAGTTCTTC. It is translated as CASGLGLAGGNEQFF. The chain recombines TRBV12-5 with TRBJ2-1, with 15 bases identical to TRBD2. V shed 6 bases and J 6 bases; nucleotides not matched to a gene: 3. The V gene's germline CDR1 is LGHNT and CDR2 FRNRAP. The CDR3 is made up of 15 amino acids.

This chain links TRBV6-5 with TRBJ2-5; TRBD2 agrees at 11 bases. Germline CDR1 and CDR2: MNHEY and SVGAGI. This CDR3 contains 14 residues. V shed 6 bases and J 2 bases; nucleotides not matched to a gene: 2. DNA for the CDR3: TGTGCCAGCAGCCTAGCGGGAGGACAAGAGACCCAGTACTTC. This encodes CASSLAGGQETQYF.

The chain has TRBV7-2 and TRBJ1-6, with 8 bases matching TRBD1. The CDR3 runs to 15 residues. V lost 3 bases to trimming and J lost 8 bases; unmatched junction nucleotides: 6. Germline CDR1 is SGHTA and CDR2 is FQGNSA. CDR3 sequence: CASSLAQGVHSPLHF. The CDR3 nucleotides read TGTGCCAGCAGCTTGGCACAGGGGGTACATTCACCCCTCCACTTT.

The genes are TRBV6-5 and TRBJ1-5, with D tentatively TRBD1 (6 bases). This CDR3 comprises 15 residues. V was clipped by 6 bases and J by 0 bases, with 12 bases between them. Germline-derived CDR1 and CDR2 are MNHEY and SVGAGI. The CDR3 region has the DNA TGTGCCAGCAGCAGACAGGCTTATAGCAATCAGCCCCAGCATTTT. The encoded protein is CASSRQAYSNQPQHF.

The rearrangement links TRBV7-9 to TRBJ1-5, with D hard to call. Trimming stripped 2 bases from V and 5 bases from J, with 7 bases between. Germline CDR1 is SEHNR and CDR2 is FQNEAQ (reference sequence). The CDR3 sequence is 13 residues long. The CDR3 loop reads CASSLFPDQPQHF. For the CDR3, the DNA is TGTGCCAGCAGCTTATTCCCAGATCAGCCCCAGCATTTT.

The chain carries TRBV10-3 and TRBJ2-1; 11 bases are shared with TRBD2. V shed 10 bases and J 7 bases; nucleotides not matched to a gene: 9. This CDR3 contains 14 residues. In germline, CDR1 is ENHRY, CDR2 SYGVKD. The CDR3 is CATKTSGSSNEQFF. DNA of the CDR3: TGTGCCACGAAAACTAGCGGGAGTTCAAATGAGCAGTTCTTC.

The chain uses TRBV6-4 and TRBJ2-1; 10 bases map to TRBD1. Looked up from germline, CDR1 is MRHNA and CDR2 is SNTAGT. CDR3 length: 16 amino acids. V shed 6 bases and J 8 bases; nucleotides not matched to a gene: 13. The CDR3, as DNA: TGTGCCAGCAGAGCAACCCCGGGACAGGGGTTCGATGAGCAGTTCTTC. Translation: CASRATPGQGFDEQFF.

This chain joins TRBV30 and TRBJ2-3; D might be TRBD2 (6 bases). The germline V gene has CDR1 GTSNPN and CDR2 SVGIG (reference sequence). The CDR3 runs 15 residues. V shed 2 bases and J shed 5 bases, with 17 bases lying between them. CDR3 nucleotide sequence: TGTGCCTGGAGTAGATCGGCGGGACGAATAGATACGCAGTATTTT. It codes for CAWSRSAGRIDTQYF. The complete variable domain, with remaining parts taken from reference TRBV30 and TRBJ2-3, reads SQTIHQWPATLVQPVGSPLSLECTVEGTSNPNLYWYRQAAGRGLQLLFYSVGIGQISSEVPQNLSASRPQDRQFILSSKKLLLSDSGFYLCAWSRSAGRIDTQYFGPGTRLTVL.

The chain has TRBV5-1 and TRBJ1-2; 7 nucleotides match TRBD1. The germline gives CDR1 SGHRS, CDR2 YFSETQ. The V and J ends lost 0 bases and 8 bases, in that order; junction bases with no gene match: 4. The CDR3 contains 13 residues. The CDR3 loop is CASSLDVGGGYTF. CDR3 bases: TGCGCCAGCAGCTTGGATGTAGGGGGCGGCTACACCTTC.

This clone was seen a handful of times. This chain uses TRBV6-2 or TRBV6-3 with TRBJ1-6; no clear D. Germline assignment: CDR1 MNHEY and CDR2 SVGEGT. V lost 2 bases, J lost 13 bases, and 12 bases lay in between. The CDR3 consists of 13 residues. In nucleotides, the CDR3 is TGTGCCAGCAGTTACCCATCTGGACTCCCCCTCCACTTT. This codes for CASSYPSGLPLHF.

The rearrangement joins TRBV28 to TRBJ1-5; unclear D gene. The germline gives CDR1 MDHEN, CDR2 SYDVKM. The CDR3 covers 12 residues. V gave up 7 bases and J gave up 3 bases, with 7 bases separating them. For the CDR3, the DNA is TGTGCCAGCACCCTTCCCAATCAGCCCCAGCATTTT. The encoded protein is CASTLPNQPQHF.

This rearrangement joins TRBV27 to TRBJ2-7, with D uncertain. CDR1 and CDR2 from the germline V gene are MNHEY and SMNVEV (reference sequence). V lost 3 bases and J lost 0, with 9 bases in between. CDR3 length: 14 amino acids. DNA for the CDR3: TGTGCCAGCAGTTTTCGGGTAGGCTCCTACGAGCAGTACTTC. Translated: CASSFRVGSYEQYF.

CDR3 bases: TGTGCCAGTAGTATTCAGGGCCACGAGCAGTACTTC. As protein: CASSIQGHEQYF. The genes are TRBV19 and TRBJ2-7; maybe TRBD1 (5 bases). The germline V and J ends were trimmed by 3 bases and 5 bases, with 8 bases remaining between them. The CDR3 totals 12 residues. Germline lookup yields CDR1 LNHDA and CDR2 SQIVND (reference sequence).

The chain uses TRBV3-1 (or the pseudogene TRBV3-2) and TRBJ2-7, with a tentative D call TRBD2 (6 bases). The germline V gene encodes CDR1 LGHDT and CDR2 YNNKEL (reference sequence). The CDR3 is 15 amino acids. Trimming took 4 bases from V and 3 from J, leaving 16 bases between them. The CDR3 nucleotides read TGTGCCAGCAGCCCCTCGGGGGAGCTGTACTACGAGCAGTACTTC. As protein: CASSPSGELYYEQYF.

The chain employs TRBV28 and TRBJ2-7, with a possible D match to TRBD1 (6 bases). Germline V lookup: CDR1 MDHEN, CDR2 SYDVKM. The CDR3 loop spans 15 amino acids. Trimming shortened V by 5 bases and J by 1 base, and 15 bases separated the two germline ends. The CDR3 sequence is CASSARDTKSYEQYF. The CDR3 DNA is TGTGCCAGCAGTGCACGGGACACTAAATCCTACGAGCAGTACTTC. Complete variable domain (other parts from reference TRBV28 and TRBJ2-7): DVKVTQSSRYLVKRTGEKVFLECVQDMDHENMFWYRQDPGLGLRLIYFSYDVKMKEKGDIPEGYSVSREKKERFSLILESASTNQTSMYLCASSARDTKSYEQYFGPGTRLTVT.